This T cell receptor (beta chain) is from a study of regulatory T cells in long-lasting Graves disease. Notes on the study in general: Newly diagnosed disease favored TRBV20-1 and TRBJ2-1 over persistent disease.

TCRdb ran MiXCR on the reads and lists one entry per CDR3 protein. Here the sample spans roughly 730 distinct CDR3 sequences, 61% being singletons. Concerning this clonotype itself: What it recognizes is unknown.

The V end lost 4 bases, the J end lost 4 bases, and 14 bases lay between the germline ends. The CDR3 sequence is 14 residues long. CDR1 SQVTM and CDR2 ANQGSEA come from the germline V gene. Generation of the TCR library employed RNA extracted from PBMCs. The chain links TRBV29-1 to TRBJ2-1, with D unresolved. This sequence originates from a woman in her forties with Graves disease. The sequencing used peripheral blood mononuclear cells (PBMCs), collected with antithyroid drug treatment, in newly diagnosed or persistent Graves disease (not recorded which). CDR3 bases: TGCAGCGTTGTTGCCAGTGGGATTTACAATGAGCAGTTCTTC. It translates to CSVVASGIYNEQFF.